This T cell receptor beta chain was retrieved from a study of identical twins. General study results and limits: Insertion counts were lower in abundant cord blood beta clonotypes, a trend that memory repertoires did not show.

CDR3 size: 14 residues. Germline V gene sequence: CDR1 SGHAT, CDR2 FQNNGV. Trimming took 0 bases from V and 4 from J, leaving 9 bases between them. This clonotype was recorded a few times. Its antigen is still unknown. A template switching step contributed a universal primer site, while unique molecular identifiers were present in the cDNA. TCRdb re-derived calls from the 5' RACE reads in MiXCR, one entry per CDR3 protein. The repertoire includes about 210,000 distinct CDR3 sequences, around a tenth of them detected once, and over 4.5% sits in the top ten. The chain combines TRBV11-2 with TRBJ2-5, with unresolved D. The material sequenced was memory (CD45RO+) T cells sorted from blood. The TCR was taken from a woman between 18 and 29 years old in good health. The CDR3 DNA sequence: TGTGCCAGCAGCTTAGACGCCAGGATAGAGACCCAGTACTTC. Protein: CASSLDARIETQYF.